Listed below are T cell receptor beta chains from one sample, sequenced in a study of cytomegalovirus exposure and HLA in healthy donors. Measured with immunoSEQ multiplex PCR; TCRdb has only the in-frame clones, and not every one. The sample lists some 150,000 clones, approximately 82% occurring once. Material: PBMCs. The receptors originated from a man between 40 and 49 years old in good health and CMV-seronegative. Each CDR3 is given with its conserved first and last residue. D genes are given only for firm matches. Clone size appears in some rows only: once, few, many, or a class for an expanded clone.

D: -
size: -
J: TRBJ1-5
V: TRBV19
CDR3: CASSIIQSNQPQHF
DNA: TGTGCCAGTAGTATAATACAGAGTAATCAGCCCCAGCATTTT

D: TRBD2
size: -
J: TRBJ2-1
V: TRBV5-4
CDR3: CASSLGLATYNEQFF
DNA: TGTGCCAGCAGTCTCGGACTAGCGACCTACAATGAGCAGTTCTTC

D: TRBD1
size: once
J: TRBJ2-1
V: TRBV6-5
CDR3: CASRQQGTNNEQFF
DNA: TGTGCCAGCAGACAACAGGGGACCAACAATGAGCAGTTCTTC

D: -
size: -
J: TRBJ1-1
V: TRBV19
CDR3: CASSISTTEAFF
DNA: TGTGCCAGTAGTATATCTACCACTGAAGCTTTCTTT

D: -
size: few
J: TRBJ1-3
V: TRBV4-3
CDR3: CASSQETAGNTIYF
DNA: TGCGCCAGCAGCCAAGAAACAGCTGGAAACACCATATATTTT

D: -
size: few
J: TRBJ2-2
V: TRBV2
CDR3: CASRVEGLGTGELFF
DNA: TGTGCCAGCAGGGTGGAGGGTCTGGGCACCGGGGAGCTGTTTTTT

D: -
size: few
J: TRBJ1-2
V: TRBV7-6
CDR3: CASSLGQTYGYTF
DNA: TGTGCCAGCAGCTTAGGACAGACCTATGGCTACACCTTC

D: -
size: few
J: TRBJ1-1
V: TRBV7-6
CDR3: CASSLLPREKAFF
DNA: TGTGCCAGCAGCTTGCTACCCAGGGAAAAAGCTTTCTTT

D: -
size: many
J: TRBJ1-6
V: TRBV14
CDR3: CASSPRGNSPLHF
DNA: TGTGCCAGCAGCCCCCGGGGGAATTCACCCCTCCACTTT

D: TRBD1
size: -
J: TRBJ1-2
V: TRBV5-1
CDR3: CASSLSSGGLNYGYTF
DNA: TGCGCCAGCAGCTTGTCGTCAGGGGGCCTCAACTATGGCTACACCTTC

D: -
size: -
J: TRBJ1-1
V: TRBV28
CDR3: CASSLRHLGSPTEAFF
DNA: TGTGCCAGCAGTCTCCGACATTTAGGGAGTCCGACTGAAGCTTTCTTT